A selection of T cell receptor beta chains follows, all from one sample in a study of T-cell memory formation after mild COVID-19. TCRdb independently ran MiXCR on the 5' RACE reads; one entry per CDR3 protein. The sample has 100,000 to 120,000 distinct CDR3 sequences; about a sixth are singletons. The sample was PBMCs or a T cell subset sorted from them (not recorded which). The receptor set was obtained from a man aged 18 to 30 who had mild COVID-19 (a few samples of this study predate the infection). Cell type and time point are not known. Each CDR3 is given with its conserved first and last residue. A D gene is named only where the DNA matches it firmly. Clone size is shown for a subset of rows, as once, few, many or a class of expanded clone.

-	-	TRBJ2-5	TRBV29-1	CSVVRETQYF	TGCAGCGTTGTCCGGGAGACCCAGTACTTC
TRBD2	-	TRBJ2-5	TRBV27	CASGRLAGDQETQYF	TGTGCCAGCGGGAGACTAGCGGGGGACCAAGAGACCCAGTACTTC
TRBD2	-	TRBJ2-3	TRBV6-2/TRBV6-3	CASIPLPAGGQEDTQYF	TGTGCCAGCATCCCCCTCCCGGCGGGGGGGCAAGAAGATACGCAGTATTTT
-	-	TRBJ2-7	TRBV6-6	CASSPDSSYEQYF	TGTGCCAGCAGTCCTGACAGCTCCTACGAGCAGTACTTC
-	few	TRBJ1-3	TRBV12-3/TRBV12-4	CASSSTYSGNTIYF	TGTGCCAGCAGTTCGACCTATTCTGGAAACACCATATATTTT
TRBD1	-	TRBJ2-3	TRBV20-1	CSAVTGGSDTQYF	TGCAGTGCCGTAACAGGGGGCAGCGATACGCAGTATTTT
-	many	TRBJ2-1	TRBV29-1	CSVGTGSYNEQFF	TGCAGCGTGGGGACGGGCTCCTACAATGAGCAGTTCTTC
-	few	TRBJ2-5	TRBV7-6	CASSSSPQETQYF	TGTGCCAGCAGCTCGTCTCCCCAAGAGACCCAGTACTTC
-	-	TRBJ2-3	TRBV12-3/TRBV12-4	CASSRSEHADTQYF	TGTGCCAGCAGTCGATCCGAGCACGCAGATACGCAGTATTTT
TRBD2	few	TRBJ2-5	TRBV9	CASSVGLAGPTGTQYF	TGTGCCAGCAGCGTGGGACTAGCGGGGCCAACCGGGACCCAGTACTTC
-	-	TRBJ1-1	TRBV4-2	CASSRTATDRDTEAFF	TGTGCCAGCAGCCGGACCGCGACAGATCGGGACACTGAAGCTTTCTTT
TRBD1	few	TRBJ2-5	TRBV7-2	CASRNRQGWETQYF	TGTGCCAGCAGGAACCGACAGGGATGGGAGACCCAGTACTTC
-	few	TRBJ1-5	TRBV6-2/TRBV6-3	CASAVPNQPQHF	TGTGCCAGCGCGGTCCCCAATCAGCCCCAGCATTTT
-	-	TRBJ2-1	TRBV5-1	CASSLAGPPNSYNEQFF	TGCGCCAGCAGCTTGGCGGGACCACCGAACTCCTACAATGAGCAGTTCTTC
TRBD1	-	TRBJ1-1	TRBV5-1	CASRIGDRNTEAFF	TGCGCCAGCAGAATTGGGGACAGGAACACTGAAGCTTTCTTT
TRBD1	many	TRBJ1-1	TRBV3-1	CASSQARTGAFF	TGTGCCAGCAGCCAGGCTAGGACAGGCGCTTTCTTT
-	-	TRBJ1-1	TRBV12-3/TRBV12-4	CASRDEGRGTEAFF	TGTGCCAGCAGGGACGAAGGGAGGGGCACTGAAGCTTTCTTT
-	-	TRBJ2-5	TRBV29-1	CSVEGAGGETQYF	TGCAGCGTTGAAGGTGCCGGGGGAGAGACCCAGTACTTC
-	-	TRBJ1-5	TRBV27	CASSYGQFDQPQHF	TGTGCCAGCAGTTACGGTCAGTTTGATCAGCCCCAGCATTTT
-	-	TRBJ2-3	TRBV20-1	CSVGGYTDTQYF	TGCAGTGTTGGGGGTTACACAGATACGCAGTATTTT
TRBD1	few	TRBJ2-1	TRBV11-2	CASSLVSGGSYNEQFF	TGTGCCAGCAGCTTAGTTTCAGGGGGCTCCTACAATGAGCAGTTCTTC
TRBD1	-	TRBJ1-2	TRBV5-1	CASMVPGGYGYTF	TGCGCCAGCATGGTTCCAGGGGGATATGGCTACACCTTC
-	many	TRBJ2-5	TRBV7-8	CASSLFPGARETQYF	TGTGCCAGCAGCTTGTTCCCAGGGGCCCGAGAGACCCAGTACTTC
-	-	TRBJ2-7	TRBV3-1	CASSQEGTYEQYF	TGTGCCAGCAGCCAAGAGGGCACCTACGAGCAGTACTTC
TRBD2	few	TRBJ2-1	TRBV12-3/TRBV12-4	CASRDPRAGGRNEQFF	TGTGCCAGCAGGGACCCTCGAGCGGGGGGCAGGAATGAGCAGTTCTTC
TRBD1	-	TRBJ2-2	TRBV7-3	CASSPTGTGNTGELFF	TGTGCCAGCAGCCCTACCGGGACAGGGAACACCGGGGAGCTGTTTTTT
-	many	TRBJ2-5	TRBV10-2	CASSSDSRETQYF	TGCGCCAGCAGTTCCGACAGTAGGGAGACCCAGTACTTC
-	-	TRBJ1-2	TRBV6-5	CASSSVYGYTF	TGTGCCAGCAGTTCCGTCTATGGCTACACCTTC
-	many	TRBJ2-3	TRBV29-1	CSVDYSYTDTQYF	TGCAGCGTTGACTACAGCTACACAGATACGCAGTATTTT
-	-	TRBJ2-6	TRBV28	CASGISGANVLTF	TGTGCCAGCGGGATCTCTGGGGCCAACGTCCTGACTTTC
-	-	TRBJ1-5	TRBV7-2	CASSLREGNGPQHF	TGTGCCAGCAGCTTACGAGAGGGGAATGGGCCCCAGCATTTT
-	-	TRBJ1-1	TRBV7-9	CASSLPARVDYEAFF	TGTGCCAGCAGCCTTCCGGCTAGGGTCGATTATGAAGCTTTCTTT
TRBD2	few	TRBJ2-4	TRBV20-1	CSASGGTGGRAKNIQYF	TGCAGTGCTAGCGGCGGAACGGGGGGGAGAGCCAAAAACATTCAGTACTTC
-	-	TRBJ2-5	TRBV29-1	CSVAEPGRAETQYF	TGCAGCGTGGCAGAACCGGGGCGGGCAGAGACCCAGTACTTC
TRBD1	few	TRBJ2-7	TRBV4-2	CASSPWGTGWNEQYF	TGTGCCAGCAGCCCCTGGGGGACAGGGTGGAACGAGCAGTACTTC
TRBD1	-	TRBJ1-2	TRBV20-1	CSAGTGAWGYTF	TGCAGTGCCGGGACAGGGGCCTGGGGTTACACCTTC
-	-	TRBJ2-5	TRBV29-1	CSVQRSQETQYF	TGCAGCGTTCAGAGATCCCAAGAGACCCAGTACTTC
-	once	TRBJ2-1	TRBV25-1	CASSELGLVGF	TGTGCCAGCAGTGAATTGGGGTTGGTGGGGTTC
-	-	TRBJ2-5	TRBV2	CASSESQRETQYF	TGTGCCAGCAGTGAAAGTCAGCGAGAGACCCAGTACTTC
TRBD1	medium-sized	TRBJ1-2	TRBV4-2	CASSLVGGDREGYYGYTF	TGTGCCAGCAGCCTCGTCGGAGGGGACAGGGAGGGCTACTATGGCTACACCTTC
-	few	TRBJ2-5	TRBV5-1	CASSTGAQGETQYF	TGCGCCAGCAGCACCGGGGCGCAGGGAGAGACCCAGTACTTC
-	-	TRBJ2-7	TRBV3-1	CASSQAAVFYF	TGTGCCAGCAGCCAAGCCGCAGTTTTCTACTTC
-	many	TRBJ2-7	TRBV6-2/TRBV6-3	CASSYRWAYEQYF	TGTGCCAGCAGTTACAGGTGGGCCTACGAGCAGTACTTC
-	-	TRBJ1-2	TRBV5-1	CATAYRSDYGYTF	TGCGCCACAGCGTACAGGTCCGACTATGGCTACACCTTC
TRBD2	few	TRBJ2-2	TRBV24-1	CATSDPLAGGGILNTGELFF	TGTGCCACCAGTGATCCTCTAGCGGGGGGCGGTATCCTAAACACCGGGGAGCTGTTTTTT
-	many	TRBJ2-5	TRBV5-6	CASSRRSLGGETQYF	TGTGCCAGCAGCCGAAGATCGTTGGGAGGAGAGACCCAGTACTTC
-	few	TRBJ2-5	TRBV29-1	CSVSWETQYF	TGCAGCGTATCCTGGGAGACCCAGTACTTC
TRBD1	-	TRBJ2-3	TRBV11-2	CASSSTGPAGDRATDTQYF	TGTGCCAGCAGCTCAACTGGCCCGGCTGGGGACAGGGCCACAGATACGCAGTATTTT